This passage covers 29 T cell receptor beta chains from one sample sequenced in a study of T-cell memory formation after mild COVID-19 (dated by TCRdb to 2020 to 2023). The library was generated by 5' RACE. The sequencer was an Illumina NovaSeq 6000. Using fastp trimming at Q25 and MiXCR clonotype assembly, TCRdb reanalyzed the public sequencing data and kept in-frame beta chains. CDR3 protein duplicates are merged, each entry listing the most common genes and DNA. This sample comprises approximately 450,000 distinct CDR3 sequences, around a sixth of them detected only once. 9% to 15% of the sample lies in the top ten. The sample consisted of PBMCs or a T cell subset sorted from them (not recorded which). Source of these receptors: an adult woman who had mild COVID-19 (a few samples of this study predate the infection). The sample titles of this study are shuffled in the database, so cell type and time point are left out; the donor was told from shared clones.

V is TRBV12-3 or TRBV12-4 and J is TRBJ1-1; the D is unclear. Trimming took 2 bases from V and 8 from J, leaving 9 bases between them. The CDR3 extends over 12 amino acids. The CDR3 spells CASSLNRLEAFF. Written as DNA, the CDR3 is TGTGCCAGCAGTTTAAATCGTCTAGAAGCTTTCTTT.

This clonotype was counted ten times or more. The chain recombines TRBV7-3 with TRBJ2-6, with D perhaps TRBD1 (5 bases). The CDR3 contains 21 residues. The ends were cut back, 1 base at V and 0 bases at J, with 22 bases in the middle. Germline V lookup: CDR1 SGHTA, CDR2 FQGTGA. The CDR3 DNA follows: TGTGCCAGCAGCTTAAACGGGCTAGGGGCAGGGTTTGGCTCTGGGGCCAACGTCCTGACTTTC. Translating gives CASSLNGLGAGFGSGANVLTF.

This clonotype was picked up many times. The CDR3 sequence: CASSNHRGYLGSPLHF. The CDR3 DNA reads as TGTGCCAGCAGCAACCACAGGGGGTATTTAGGTTCACCCCTCCACTTT. The genes are TRBV27 and TRBJ1-6, with 8 bases fitting TRBD1. The V gene's germline CDR1 is MNHEY and CDR2 SMNVEV (reference sequence). The junction had 13 bases not matched to a gene; V was cut back by 6 bases and J by 9 bases. CDR3 size: 16 residues.

V is TRBV9 and J is TRBJ1-2; D unclear. The CDR3 has 12 amino acids. The V gene lost 3 bases and the J gene lost 8 bases, with 11 bases spanning the gap. Germline CDR1 and CDR2: SGDLS and YYNGEE. The CDR3 DNA sequence: TGTGCCAGCAGCGGCCCTAGGGCCGGCTACACCTTC. Translated, it gives CASSGPRAGYTF.

Only a few counts were recorded for this clonotype. The V and J genes are TRBV10-3 and TRBJ2-5; TRBD2 aligns across 9 bases. V trimming: 4 bases; J trimming: 0 bases; junction bases outside the gene matches: 9. CDR3 size: 17 residues. Looked up from germline, CDR1 is ENHRY and CDR2 is SYGVKD. The CDR3 DNA is TGTGCCATCAGTGGGTCGACTAGCGGCAAGTACCAAGAGACCCAGTACTTC. Protein sequence: CAISGSTSGKYQETQYF.

This clonotype was seen more than once but under ten times. The chain joins TRBV9 to TRBJ2-5, with D unclear. The CDR3 spans 15 residues. Per germline, CDR1 SGDLS and CDR2 YYNGEE. The V gene lost 0 bases and the J gene lost 0 bases, with 9 bases spanning the gap. The CDR3 is CASSVADTYQETQYF. CDR3 nucleotide sequence: TGTGCCAGCAGCGTAGCCGACACTTACCAAGAGACCCAGTACTTC.

This clonotype was counted a few times. V and J are TRBV7-6 and TRBJ2-7, with 8 positions matching TRBD1. Germline loops: CDR1 SGHVS, CDR2 FNYEAQ. The CDR3 loop spans 14 amino acids. V dropped 6 bases and J dropped 6; count of bases not matched to a gene: 10. CDR3 sequence: CASSHRDRISEQYF. The CDR3 bases are TGTGCCAGCAGTCACCGGGACAGGATATCCGAGCAGTACTTC.

V and J are TRBV12-3 or TRBV12-4 and TRBJ2-3; the D is unclear. The CDR3 length is 13 residues. With 7 bases removed from V and 0 bases from J, the gap between germline ends came to 8 bases. CDR3 residues: CASNFYSTDTQYF. The CDR3 DNA reads as TGTGCCAGCAACTTCTACAGCACAGATACGCAGTATTTT.

This chain uses TRBV4-3 with TRBJ2-3; 7 bases are a match to TRBD2. Germline trimming cut 1 base from V and 2 bases from J; bases unmatched to any gene: 3. Germline CDR1 is LGHNA and CDR2 is YSLEER. The CDR3 has 15 residues. This chain's CDR3 is CASSQGLAVTDTQYF. CDR3 nucleotide sequence: TGCGCCAGCAGCCAAGGGCTAGCGGTCACAGATACGCAGTATTTT.

The rearrangement links TRBV27 to TRBJ2-1, with a weak D call TRBD2 (6 bases). In germline, CDR1 is MNHEY, CDR2 SMNVEV (reference sequence). V dropped 4 bases and J dropped 3 bases, with 13 bases sitting between them. The CDR3 covers 15 residues. The CDR3 region has the DNA TGTGCCAGCAGTTCCGGGACTGATGTCTACAATGAGCAGTTCTTC. This encodes CASSSGTDVYNEQFF.

This clonotype appeared a few times. The rearrangement uses TRBV4-2 and TRBJ1-1; D is unresolved. V lost 0 bases, J lost 1 base, and 12 bases lay in between. This CDR3 is 16 amino acids long. Germline assignment: CDR1 LGHNA and CDR2 YNFKEQ. This CDR3 reads CASSQEARRGNTEAFF. In DNA form, the CDR3 reads TGTGCCAGCAGCCAAGAGGCTCGGAGAGGGAACACTGAAGCTTTCTTT.

This clonotype came up a few times. The gene calls are TRBV7-2 and TRBJ1-4; no clear D gene. Trimming took 1 base from V and 4 from J, leaving 10 bases between them. Germline CDR1 and CDR2: SGHTA and FQGNSA. The length of the CDR3 is 15 residues. Written as DNA, the CDR3 is TGTGCCAGCAGCTTAGATGGCAGGCTTAATGAAAAACTGTTTTTT. Protein: CASSLDGRLNEKLFF.

This clonotype was counted a few times. The rearrangement uses TRBV30 and TRBJ2-1; TRBD1 agrees at 8 bases. Losses at the gene ends were 5 bases for V and 8 bases for J; bases not matched to a gene: 8. CDR1 GTSNPN and CDR2 SVGIG come from the germline V gene (reference sequence). This CDR3 has 13 residues. CDR3 DNA sequence: TGTGCCTGGGGGCAGGGGGCGTGGGATGAGCAGTTCTTC. Protein sequence: CAWGQGAWDEQFF.

The chain employs TRBV20-1 and TRBJ1-5; no firm D call. The CDR3 has 13 residues. In germline, CDR1 is DFQATT, CDR2 SNEGSKA (reference sequence). Between the trimmed V and J ends, which lost 1 base and 2 bases, there was a span of 6 bases. The CDR3 DNA follows: TGCAGTGCTAGAGTCGGAGGCAATCAGCCCCAGCATTTT. Protein sequence: CSARVGGNQPQHF.

This clonotype was counted a few times. The CDR3 region is CASSLSAGYSNEQFF. DNA of the CDR3: TGCGCCAGCAGCTTATCGGCAGGTTATAGCAATGAGCAGTTCTTC. The genes are TRBV5-1 and TRBJ2-1; D is uncertain. V lost 2 bases and J lost 6, with 15 bases in between. This CDR3 is built from 15 residues. Germline-derived CDR1 and CDR2 are SGHRS and YFSETQ.

This clonotype was counted ten times or more. The chain employs TRBV3-1 and TRBJ2-7; D may be TRBD1 (6 bases). This CDR3 region has 17 residues. V was cut by 0 bases and J by 5 bases, with 20 bases left in between. CDR1 is LGHDT and CDR2 is YNNKEL in the germline V gene (reference sequence). This CDR3 reads CASSQDLIQGYRNEQYF. Here the CDR3 DNA reads TGTGCCAGCAGCCAAGACTTGATACAGGGATATCGCAACGAGCAGTACTTC.

The V gene is TRBV19, the J gene TRBJ2-2; 9 nucleotides match TRBD2. In germline, CDR1 is LNHDA, CDR2 SQIVND (reference sequence). The trim removed 3 bases at V and 4 bases at J, leaving 6 bases unmatched. The length of the CDR3 is 16 residues. CDR3 residues: CASSIRIAGVTGELFF. CDR3 DNA sequence: TGTGCCAGTAGTATTCGGATAGCGGGAGTCACCGGGGAGCTGTTTTTT.

DNA of the CDR3: TGCGCCAGCAGCTCCCTCGGGGCTAGCGGGGGGGCCTGGGGCTACGAGCAGTACTTC. Translation gives CASSSLGASGGAWGYEQYF. This sequence joins TRBV5-1 and TRBJ2-7, with 12 positions matching TRBD2. The CDR3 is made up of 19 amino acids. From germline, CDR1 is SGHRS and CDR2 YFSETQ. Trimming removed 3 bases from V and 3 bases from J; junction bases left unmatched: 16.

The V call is TRBV24-1, the J call TRBJ2-1; possible D gene TRBD2, 6 bases. Germline loops: CDR1 KGHDR, CDR2 SFDVKD. Trimming pared 7 bases from V and 4 bases from J, leaving 13 bases between. The CDR3 length is 14 residues. CDR3 nucleotides: TGTGCCACCAGCCGGGACTCTCTTTACAATGAGCAGTTCTTC. Translation: CATSRDSLYNEQFF.

J is TRBJ2-7 and V is TRBV30, with D perhaps matching TRBD2 (5 bases). CDR3 length: 15 amino acids. V dropped 1 base and J dropped 1 base, with 14 bases sitting between them. Germline-derived CDR1 and CDR2 are GTSNPN and SVGIG (reference sequence). The CDR3: CAWSGGQVNSYEQYF. Here the CDR3 DNA reads TGTGCCTGGAGTGGAGGGCAGGTGAATTCCTACGAGCAGTACTTC.

In its sample, this clonotype was seen a few times. The V and J genes are TRBV19 and TRBJ2-7, with D possibly being TRBD2 (5 bases). The V end lost 3 bases, the J end lost 6 bases, and 9 bases lay between the germline ends. The CDR3 runs to 12 residues. Germline lookup yields CDR1 LNHDA and CDR2 SQIVND (reference sequence). CDR3 sequence: CASSMGSSEQYF. CDR3 coding DNA: TGTGCCAGTAGTATGGGGAGCTCCGAGCAGTACTTC.

The V and J genes are TRBV15 and TRBJ2-7; 8 bases fit TRBD1. CDR1 and CDR2 from the germline V gene are LNHNV and YYDKDF (reference sequence). J was trimmed by 2 bases and V by 6 bases; bases with no gene match: 6. The CDR3 loop spans 14 amino acids. CDR3 bases: TGTGCCACCAGTCGGACAGGGTTGACCTACGAGCAGTACTTC. This gives the protein CATSRTGLTYEQYF.

This chain connects TRBV3-1 to TRBJ1-1; the match to TRBD1 covers 9 bases. The CDR3 covers 12 residues. V trimming: 4 bases; J trimming: 8 bases; junction bases outside the gene matches: 2. CDR1 and CDR2 from the germline V gene are LGHDT and YNNKEL (reference sequence). The CDR3 sequence: CASSRGTGEAFF. CDR3 DNA sequence: TGTGCCAGCAGCCGTGGGACAGGGGAAGCTTTCTTT.

This chain connects TRBV12-3 or TRBV12-4 to TRBJ2-5; 12 bases are shared with TRBD2. This CDR3 is built from 21 residues. J was trimmed by 2 bases and V by 5 bases; bases with no gene match: 21. CDR3 nucleotide sequence: TGTGCCAGCAGTCTAACCCGGGACAGGGCACAACTAGCGGGGGGACAAGAGACCCAGTACTTC. Protein product: CASSLTRDRAQLAGGQETQYF.

V usage is TRBV5-1 and J usage is TRBJ2-7; D is undetermined. The CDR3 consists of 15 residues. Trimming shortened V by 4 bases and J by 0 bases, and 14 bases separated the two germline ends. Germline values: CDR1 SGHRS, CDR2 YFSETQ. CDR3 residues: CASSPAGGSSYEQYF. CDR3 in DNA: TGCGCCAGCAGCCCCGCCGGCGGTAGCTCCTACGAGCAGTACTTC.

The V gene is TRBV4-1, the J gene TRBJ1-5; 7 bases are a match to TRBD1. V lost 3 bases to trimming and J lost 1 base; unmatched junction nucleotides: 6. The germline V gene encodes CDR1 MGHRA and CDR2 YSYEKL. The CDR3 contains 16 residues. CDR3 nucleotide sequence: TGCGCCAGCAGCCACACCGGACAGGCCAGCAATCAGCCCCAGCATTTT. This gives the protein CASSHTGQASNQPQHF.

The chain uses TRBV5-1 and TRBJ2-3; 9 bases are shared with TRBD2. The length of the CDR3 is 16 residues. V was clipped by 0 bases and J by 5 bases; unmatched bases: 7. Germline loops: CDR1 SGHRS, CDR2 YFSETQ. The CDR3 nucleotides read TGCGCCAGCAGCTTGGTTGGCGGGGGGGCAAAAGATACGCAGTATTTT. It yields the protein CASSLVGGGAKDTQYF.

This chain's CDR3 is CSVVTPTDTQYF. The CDR3 DNA reads TGCAGCGTTGTTACGCCCACAGATACGCAGTATTTT. This chain joins TRBV29-1 and TRBJ2-3; no clear D. This CDR3 is 12 amino acids long. CDR1 SQVTM and CDR2 ANQGSEA come from the germline V gene. V lost 4 bases to trimming and J lost 2 bases, with 7 bases between them.

The chain employs TRBV12-3 or TRBV12-4 and TRBJ2-7; TRBD2 aligns across 8 bases. The CDR3 runs to 15 residues. V lost 7 bases, J lost 6 bases, and 14 bases stayed unmatched. This CDR3 is CASNSGIAGSGEQYF. The CDR3 region has the DNA TGTGCCAGCAACTCAGGAATAGCGGGGTCCGGCGAGCAGTACTTC.